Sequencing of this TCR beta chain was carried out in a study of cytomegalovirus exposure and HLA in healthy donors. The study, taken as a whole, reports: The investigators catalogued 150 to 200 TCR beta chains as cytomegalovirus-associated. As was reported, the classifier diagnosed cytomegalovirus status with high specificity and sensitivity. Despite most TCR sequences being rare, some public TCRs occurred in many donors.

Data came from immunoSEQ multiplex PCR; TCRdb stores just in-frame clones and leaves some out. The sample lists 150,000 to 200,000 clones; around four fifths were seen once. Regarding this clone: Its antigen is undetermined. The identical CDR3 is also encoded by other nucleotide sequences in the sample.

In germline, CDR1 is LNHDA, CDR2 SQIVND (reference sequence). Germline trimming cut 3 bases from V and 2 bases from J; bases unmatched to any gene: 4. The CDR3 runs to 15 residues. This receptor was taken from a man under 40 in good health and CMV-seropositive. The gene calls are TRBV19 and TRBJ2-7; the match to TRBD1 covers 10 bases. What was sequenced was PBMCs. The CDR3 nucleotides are TGTGCCAGTAGTATGCCCGGACAGGGGGCCTACGAGCAGTACTTC. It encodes CASSMPGQGAYEQYF.